A selection of T cell receptor beta chains follows, all from one sample in a study of T-cell reconstitution after alpha-beta-depleted transplantation in children. TCRdb called the PCR reads again in MiXCR, with one record for every CDR3 protein. The sample yields over 85,000 distinct CDR3 sequences, less than 6% seen once. The sequenced sample was PBMCs, mostly from graft donor cells, obtained 60 days after TCRalphabeta/CD19-depleted stem cell transplant. The receptors here all came from a female patient between 2 and 10 years old who had a stem cell transplant for Fanconi anemia, so the T cells may come from the graft donor. Both conserved end residues are part of each CDR3. D genes are given only for firm matches. Clone size appears in some rows only: once, few, many, or a class for an expanded clone.

clone_size	d_call	j_call	v_call	cdr3_nt	cdr3_aa
many	TRBD2	TRBJ2-2	TRBV6-5	TGTGCCAGCAGTTACAGACTAGCGGGGGTCGGTGGGGAGCTGTTTTTT	CASSYRLAGVGGELFF
few	TRBD1	TRBJ2-4	TRBV18	TGTGCCAGCTCACCGACAGGGGCCAAAAACATTCAGTACTTC	CASSPTGAKNIQYF
-	-	TRBJ1-6	TRBV7-3	TGTGCCAGCAGCTTAAGTCCAGGGAAGACACCCCTCCACTTT	CASSLSPGKTPLHF
-	-	TRBJ1-1	TRBV7-3	TGTGCCAGCAGCTTAGGACCGATGAACACTGAAGCTTTCTTT	CASSLGPMNTEAFF
many	-	TRBJ2-3	TRBV7-9	TGTGCCAGCAGCTTAGGGGCAGGGCTCTCCTCAGATACGCAGTATTTT	CASSLGAGLSSDTQYF
many	-	TRBJ1-2	TRBV4-2	TGTGCCAGCAGCCAAGATCAGGGGAAAATATACGGCTACACCTTC	CASSQDQGKIYGYTF
many	TRBD1	TRBJ2-2	TRBV6-2/TRBV6-3	TGTGCCAGCAGTTCCCACAGGGGGCCCACCGGGGAGCTGTTTTTT	CASSSHRGPTGELFF
many	-	TRBJ1-1	TRBV20-1	TGCAGTGCTAGGGAATTTAAGAGAGCTTTCTTT	CSAREFKRAFF
many	TRBD2	TRBJ2-3	TRBV4-1	TGCGCCAGCAGCCGTAATAGCGGGAGCCCTAGCACAGATACGCAGTATTTT	CASSRNSGSPSTDTQYF
few	TRBD1	TRBJ1-3	TRBV4-2	TGTGCCAGCAGCCAATCAGGGGGACAGGGGGCCGGAAACACCATATATTTT	CASSQSGGQGAGNTIYF
few	-	TRBJ1-2	TRBV20-1	TGCAGTGCTCGAAACCGGGGGGGACTCTATGGCTACACCTTC	CSARNRGGLYGYTF
many	-	TRBJ1-6	TRBV28	TGTGCCAGCAGTTCCTGGGGGGCGCGTAATTCACCCCTCCACTTT	CASSSWGARNSPLHF
-	-	TRBJ2-3	TRBV28	TGTGCCAGCAGTTCAAGGGTGTTGGGCACAGATACGCAGTATTTT	CASSSRVLGTDTQYF
-	TRBD2	TRBJ2-4	TRBV7-8	TGTGCCAGCACTAGTGGCGGGAGGGGGAACATTCAGTACTTC	CASTSGGRGNIQYF
many	-	TRBJ1-1	TRBV6-2/TRBV6-3	TGTGCCAGCAGTTACTCGGGCAGGCGCTTTTCTGAAGCTTTCTTT	CASSYSGRRFSEAFF
few	TRBD1	TRBJ2-1	TRBV24-1	TGTGCCTCCCCCCTACCGGGACAGGGAGGCAATGAGCAGTTCTTC	CASPLPGQGGNEQFF
-	TRBD2	TRBJ2-2	TRBV5-1	TGCGCCAGCAGCTTGTATATAGCTACTAGCGCCGGGGAGCTGTTTTTT	CASSLYIATSAGELFF
many	-	TRBJ2-7	TRBV18	TGTGCCAGCTCGCAACTCCAGGGCACAAGCTCCTACGAGCAGTACTTC	CASSQLQGTSSYEQYF
few	TRBD2	TRBJ2-2	TRBV5-1	TGCGCCAGCAGCCACGGGGGACTAGCGGGGGGAACCGGGGAGCTGTTTTTT	CASSHGGLAGGTGELFF
many	TRBD2	TRBJ2-3	TRBV20-1	TGCAGTGCTAGAGGACTAGCGGGACCAGATACGCAGTATTTT	CSARGLAGPDTQYF
many	-	TRBJ2-5	TRBV6-5	TGTGCCAGCAGTTACTCCCGACTCCTCCAAGAGACCCAGTACTTC	CASSYSRLLQETQYF
many	TRBD1	TRBJ1-1	TRBV28	TGTGCCAGCAGTTTACTCAGGGGGCGGACTGAAGCTTTCTTT	CASSLLRGRTEAFF
-	TRBD2	TRBJ2-2	TRBV27	TGTGCCAGCAGAAAACTTCCGGGACTAGCGGGATTCGGGGAGCTGTTTTTT	CASRKLPGLAGFGELFF
-	-	TRBJ1-2	TRBV5-4	TGTGCCAGCAGCTTTCGGAGCACTAACTATGGCTACACCTTC	CASSFRSTNYGYTF
many	TRBD2	TRBJ2-2	TRBV5-1	TGCGCCAGCAGCCCGGGACTAGCGAGTACCGGGGAGCTGTTTTTT	CASSPGLASTGELFF
-	TRBD1	TRBJ2-7	TRBV7-2	TGTGCCAGCAGCGAGCCGGGACAGGGGGGGCCCTACGAGCAGTACTTC	CASSEPGQGGPYEQYF
many	-	TRBJ2-1	TRBV20-1	TGCAGTGCTAGAGATGGGGGGCGGGACTACAATGAGCAGTTCTTC	CSARDGGRDYNEQFF
many	-	TRBJ2-7	TRBV10-3	TGTGCCATCAGTGACCCCGGGGTCTCCTACGAGCAGTACTTC	CAISDPGVSYEQYF
many	-	TRBJ2-7	TRBV4-2	TGTGCCAGCAGCCGGGCGGGCCTCTCCTACGAGCAGTACTTC	CASSRAGLSYEQYF
-	TRBD1	TRBJ1-5	TRBV18	TGTGCCAGCTCACCGCTAACAGGGGGCGCAGGGCAGCCCCAGCATTTT	CASSPLTGGAGQPQHF
many	TRBD2	TRBJ2-1	TRBV20-1	TGCAGTGCGGATTCGGGACTAGCCGTCTACAATGAGCAGTTCTTC	CSADSGLAVYNEQFF
many	-	TRBJ1-3	TRBV15	TGTGCCACCAGCAGAGCACCGGGACGTACTGGAAACACCATATATTTT	CATSRAPGRTGNTIYF
medium-sized	-	TRBJ2-5	TRBV5-1	TGCGCCAGCAGCTATTACAGCCAAGAGACCCAGTACTTC	CASSYYSQETQYF
many	-	TRBJ2-3	TRBV12-3/TRBV12-4	TGTGCCAGCAGTTTAACCCCCAGCGGGAGCACAGATACGCAGTATTTT	CASSLTPSGSTDTQYF
many	-	TRBJ2-2	TRBV28	TGTGCCAGCACTTCCGGAGGAGGGCTCACCGGGGAGCTGTTTTTT	CASTSGGGLTGELFF
many	-	TRBJ2-5	TRBV20-1	TGCAGTGCTACGGAACAGGATTATCAAGAGACCCAGTACTTC	CSATEQDYQETQYF
many	-	TRBJ2-5	TRBV5-1	TGCGCCAGCAGCGCTCAGGGATACCAAGAGACCCAGTACTTC	CASSAQGYQETQYF
few	TRBD2	TRBJ2-5	TRBV5-1	TGCGCCAGCAGCCATAAGACTAGCGGGAACCAAGAGACCCAGTACTTC	CASSHKTSGNQETQYF
few	-	TRBJ2-5	TRBV14	TGTGCCAGCAGCCCACCGATCACCGGGACAGAGACCCAGTACTTC	CASSPPITGTETQYF
few	TRBD2	TRBJ2-5	TRBV5-1	TGCGCCAGCAGCTTCCCAGCGGGAGATGGCGAGACCCAGTACTTC	CASSFPAGDGETQYF
many	-	TRBJ1-5	TRBV20-1	TGCAGTGCTAGAGAGACATATAGCAATCAGCCCCAGCATTTT	CSARETYSNQPQHF
-	TRBD1	TRBJ1-5	TRBV2	TGTGCCAGCAGCGTACGGACAGGGGCTCCCTATAGCAATCAGCCCCAGCATTTT	CASSVRTGAPYSNQPQHF
-	-	TRBJ2-7	TRBV5-6	TGTGCCAGCAGCTTTAAATTTGGCCGCCCGAGCTCCTACGAGCAGTACTTC	CASSFKFGRPSSYEQYF
-	-	TRBJ2-3	TRBV6-1	TGTGCCAGCAAGGACTCAACTAGCACAGATACGCAGTATTTT	CASKDSTSTDTQYF
many	TRBD1	TRBJ2-7	TRBV6-5	TGTGCCAGCAGTTACACGTCCTCCGGGACAGGGGTTTCCTACGAGCAGTACTTC	CASSYTSSGTGVSYEQYF
-	TRBD2	TRBJ2-3	TRBV7-3	TGTGCCAGCAGCTCGAATCCGGGACTAGCTACAGATACGCAGTATTTT	CASSSNPGLATDTQYF
many	-	TRBJ2-1	TRBV21-1	TGTGCCAGCAGCAGAGGGACTAGCGGGATTTACAATGAGCAGTTCTTC	CASSRGTSGIYNEQFF
many	-	TRBJ2-5	TRBV21-1	TGTGCCAGCAGCCACCGGGACCCTCAAAATCTCGAGACCCAGTACTTC	CASSHRDPQNLETQYF
-	TRBD2	TRBJ2-7	TRBV7-9	TGTGCCAGCAGCTTAATTTTGCGGGGGGGATACTCCTACGAGCAGTACTTC	CASSLILRGGYSYEQYF
-	-	TRBJ1-1	TRBV6-5	TGTGCCAGCAGTTACGGGGGACAAAACACTGAAGCTTTCTTT	CASSYGGQNTEAFF
-	-	TRBJ1-5	TRBV27	TGTGCCAGCAGGGTGGGGGTAAATCAGCCCCAGCATTTT	CASRVGVNQPQHF
many	-	TRBJ2-2	TRBV27	TGTGCCAGCGCAGGGGCGGCGAACACCGGGGAGCTGTTTTTT	CASAGAANTGELFF
many	TRBD2	TRBJ2-7	TRBV6-1	TGTGCCAGCAGTGACCGGACTAGCGGGAGCCGGATTTACTACGAGCAGTACTTC	CASSDRTSGSRIYYEQYF
many	TRBD2	TRBJ2-7	TRBV7-9	TGTGCCAGCTCCTCCATTCTTGGGAAGCGGGGGAACTACGAGCAGTACTTC	CASSSILGKRGNYEQYF
-	TRBD2	TRBJ2-7	TRBV28	TGTGCCAGCAAAAAGCGGGGGGGCGACTCCTACGAGCAGTACTTC	CASKKRGGDSYEQYF
many	TRBD1	TRBJ1-2	TRBV5-1	TGCGCCAGCAGCTTAGAATCACAGGGGTATGGCTACACCTTC	CASSLESQGYGYTF
many	-	TRBJ2-3	TRBV7-3	TGTGCCAGCAGCTTAATGAGGGGCGCCGATACGCAGTATTTT	CASSLMRGADTQYF